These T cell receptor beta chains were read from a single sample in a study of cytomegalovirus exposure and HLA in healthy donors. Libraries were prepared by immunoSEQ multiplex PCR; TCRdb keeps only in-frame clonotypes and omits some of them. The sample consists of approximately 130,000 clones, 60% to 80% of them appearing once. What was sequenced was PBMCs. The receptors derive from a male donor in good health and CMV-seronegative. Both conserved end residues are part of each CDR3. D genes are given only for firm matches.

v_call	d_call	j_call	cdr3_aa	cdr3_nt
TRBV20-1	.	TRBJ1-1	CSARGGTEAFF	TGCAGTGCTAGGGGCGGGACTGAAGCTTTCTTT
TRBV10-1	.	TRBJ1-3	CASSESRLPSENTIYF	TGCGCCAGCAGTGAGTCGAGACTCCCTAGCGAAAACACCATATATTTT
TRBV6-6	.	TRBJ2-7	CASSQGTLLSYEQYF	TGTGCCAGCAGCCAGGGGACACTGCTATCCTACGAGCAGTACTTC
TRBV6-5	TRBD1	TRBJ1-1	CASSYARTGTNTEAFF	TGTGCCAGCAGTTACGCCCGGACAGGGACGAACACTGAAGCTTTCTTT
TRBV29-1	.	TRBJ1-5	CSVESGQGGQPQHF	TGCAGCGTTGAAAGTGGCCAGGGTGGTCAGCCCCAGCATTTT
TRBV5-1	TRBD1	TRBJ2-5	CASSLVGGQGFRETQYF	TGCGCCAGCAGCTTGGTCGGTGGACAGGGGTTCCGAGAGACCCAGTACTTC
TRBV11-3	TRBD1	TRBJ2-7	CASSFGTGAYYEQYF	TGTGCCAGCAGCTTCGGGACAGGGGCGTACTACGAGCAGTACTTC
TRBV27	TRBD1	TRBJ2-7	CASSLKGGQATYEQYF	TGTGCCAGCAGTTTAAAAGGGGGACAGGCCACCTACGAGCAGTACTTC
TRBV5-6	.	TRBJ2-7	CASSLGDITYEQYF	TGTGCCAGCAGCTTGGGGGACATCACCTACGAGCAGTACTTC
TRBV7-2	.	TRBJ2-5	CASSRDSSQETQYF	TGTGCCAGCAGCCGAGACAGCTCCCAAGAGACCCAGTACTTC
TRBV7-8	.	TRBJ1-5	CASSLGGVAQHF	TGTGCCAGCAGCTTAGGCGGCGTAGCCCAGCATTTT